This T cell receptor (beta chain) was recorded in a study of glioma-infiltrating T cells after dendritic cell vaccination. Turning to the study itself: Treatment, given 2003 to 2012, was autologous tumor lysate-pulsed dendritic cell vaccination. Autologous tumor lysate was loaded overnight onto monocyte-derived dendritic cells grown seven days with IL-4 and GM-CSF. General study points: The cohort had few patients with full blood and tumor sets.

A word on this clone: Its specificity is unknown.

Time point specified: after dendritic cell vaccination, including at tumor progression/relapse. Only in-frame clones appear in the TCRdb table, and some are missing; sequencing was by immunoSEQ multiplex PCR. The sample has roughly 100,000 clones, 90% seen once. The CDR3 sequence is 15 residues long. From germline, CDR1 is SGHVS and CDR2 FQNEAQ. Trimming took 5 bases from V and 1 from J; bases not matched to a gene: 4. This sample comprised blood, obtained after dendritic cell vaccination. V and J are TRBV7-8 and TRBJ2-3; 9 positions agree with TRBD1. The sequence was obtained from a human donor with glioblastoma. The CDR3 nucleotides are TGTGCCAGCAGCCCGAGACAGGGGGGCACAGATACGCAGTATTTT. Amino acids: CASSPRQGGTDTQYF.